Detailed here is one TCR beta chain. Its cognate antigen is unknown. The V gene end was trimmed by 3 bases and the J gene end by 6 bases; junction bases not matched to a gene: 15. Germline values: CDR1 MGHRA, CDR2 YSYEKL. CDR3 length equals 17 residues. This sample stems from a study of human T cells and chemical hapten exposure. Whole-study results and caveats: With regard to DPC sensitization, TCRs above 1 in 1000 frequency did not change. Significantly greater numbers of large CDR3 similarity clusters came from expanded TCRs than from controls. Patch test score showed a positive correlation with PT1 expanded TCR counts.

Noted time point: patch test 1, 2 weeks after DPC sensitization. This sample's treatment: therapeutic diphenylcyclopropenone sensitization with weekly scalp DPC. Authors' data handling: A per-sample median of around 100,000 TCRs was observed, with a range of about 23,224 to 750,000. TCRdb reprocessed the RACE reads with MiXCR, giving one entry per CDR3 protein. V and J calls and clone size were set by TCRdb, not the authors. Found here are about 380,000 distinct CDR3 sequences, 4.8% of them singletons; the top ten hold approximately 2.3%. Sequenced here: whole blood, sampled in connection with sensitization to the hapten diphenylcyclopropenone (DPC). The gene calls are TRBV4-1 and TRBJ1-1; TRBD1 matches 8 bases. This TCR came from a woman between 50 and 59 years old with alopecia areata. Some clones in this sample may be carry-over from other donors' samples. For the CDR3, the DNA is TGCGCCAGCAGCCACGCGACAGGGGCGGAGGTGAGCGCTGAAGCTTTCTTT. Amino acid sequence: CASSHATGAEVSAEAFF.